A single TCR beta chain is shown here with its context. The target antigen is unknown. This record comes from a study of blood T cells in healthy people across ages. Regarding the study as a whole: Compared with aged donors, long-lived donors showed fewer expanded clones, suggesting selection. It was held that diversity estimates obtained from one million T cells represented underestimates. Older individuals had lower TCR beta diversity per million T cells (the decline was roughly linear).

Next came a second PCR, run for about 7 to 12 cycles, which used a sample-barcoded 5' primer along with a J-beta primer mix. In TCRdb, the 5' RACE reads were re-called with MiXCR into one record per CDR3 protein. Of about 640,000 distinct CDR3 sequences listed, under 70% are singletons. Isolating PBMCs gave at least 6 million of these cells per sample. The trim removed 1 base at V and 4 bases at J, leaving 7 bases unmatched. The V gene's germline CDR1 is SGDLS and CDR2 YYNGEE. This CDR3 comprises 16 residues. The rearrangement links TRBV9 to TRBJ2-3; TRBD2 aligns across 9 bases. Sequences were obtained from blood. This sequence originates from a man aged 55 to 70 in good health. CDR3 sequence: CASSVTPAGGADTQYF. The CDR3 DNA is TGTGCCAGCAGCGTAACCCCAGCGGGGGGCGCAGATACGCAGTATTTT.